The rows below give T cell receptor beta chains drawn from one sample of a study of T cell repertoires in cytomegalovirus infection. Antigen specificity for these receptors is unknown. TCRdb passed the reads through MiXCR, listing each CDR3 protein once. The table lists 680,000 or so distinct CDR3 sequences, roughly 36% of them singletons. This specimen consisted of cultured PBMCs, obtained from culture after CMV antigen stimulation. The receptors come from a human donor in good health (CMV status not recorded). Some clones in this sample may be carry-over from other donors' samples. Each CDR3 is given with its conserved first and last residue. A D gene is named only where the DNA matches it firmly. Clone size is given for some rows only: seen once, a few or many times, or a class if the clone is expanded.

clone size: few
V gene: TRBV9
D gene: TRBD2
J gene: TRBJ2-3
CDR3 length: 18
CDR3 DNA: TGTGCCAGCAGCGTAGCTTTCACTAGCGGGGGATTCACAGATACGCAGTATTTT
CDR3 protein: CASSVAFTSGGFTDTQYF

clone size: few
V gene: TRBV11-2
D gene: TRBD2
J gene: TRBJ2-1
CDR3 length: 16
CDR3 DNA: TGTGCCAGCAGCTTAGATCATCGACTAGCGGGAACTGAGCAGTTCTTC
CDR3 protein: CASSLDHRLAGTEQFF

clone size: .
V gene: TRBV7-6
D gene: .
J gene: TRBJ2-1
CDR3 length: 13
CDR3 DNA: TGTGCCAGCAGCGCGAGAGGGGTGAATGAGCAGTTCTTC
CDR3 protein: CASSARGVNEQFF

clone size: few
V gene: TRBV29-1
D gene: TRBD2
J gene: TRBJ2-1
CDR3 length: 14
CDR3 DNA: TGCAGCGTTGAAAGGTTAGCGGGCGGCAATGAGCAGTTCTTC
CDR3 protein: CSVERLAGGNEQFF

clone size: .
V gene: TRBV7-6
D gene: TRBD1
J gene: TRBJ2-7
CDR3 length: 13
CDR3 DNA: TGTGCCAGCAGCTACAGGGGGCATTACGAGCAGTACTTC
CDR3 protein: CASSYRGHYEQYF

clone size: few
V gene: TRBV7-9
D gene: TRBD1
J gene: TRBJ2-7
CDR3 length: 15
CDR3 DNA: TGTGCCAGCAGCCCTCGGACAGGGGAGGCCTACGAGCAGTACTTC
CDR3 protein: CASSPRTGEAYEQYF

clone size: many
V gene: TRBV7-2
D gene: .
J gene: TRBJ2-7
CDR3 length: 15
CDR3 DNA: TGTGCCAGCAGCGCTACACTGGGGCCAGGATCCGAGCAGTACTTC
CDR3 protein: CASSATLGPGSEQYF

clone size: many
V gene: TRBV4-3
D gene: .
J gene: TRBJ1-3
CDR3 length: 14
CDR3 DNA: TGCGCCAGCAGCCAAGAGGGTCGGGGAGACACCATATATTTT
CDR3 protein: CASSQEGRGDTIYF

clone size: .
V gene: TRBV7-2
D gene: .
J gene: TRBJ1-4
CDR3 length: 15
CDR3 DNA: TGTGCCAGCAGCTTACGGCGGGCATCTAATGAAAAACTGTTTTTT
CDR3 protein: CASSLRRASNEKLFF

clone size: .
V gene: TRBV27
D gene: .
J gene: TRBJ1-5
CDR3 length: 15
CDR3 DNA: TGTGCCAGCAGCGACAGCGTATATAGCAATCAGCCCCAGCATTTT
CDR3 protein: CASSDSVYSNQPQHF

clone size: few
V gene: TRBV19
D gene: .
J gene: TRBJ1-5
CDR3 length: 13
CDR3 DNA: TGTGCCAGTAGGGACAAAAGAGATCAGCCCCAGCATTTT
CDR3 protein: CASRDKRDQPQHF

clone size: .
V gene: TRBV11-2
D gene: TRBD1
J gene: TRBJ1-1
CDR3 length: 14
CDR3 DNA: TGTGCCAGCAGCCCCCGACAGGGGATCGCTGAAGCTTTCTTT
CDR3 protein: CASSPRQGIAEAFF

clone size: .
V gene: TRBV2
D gene: TRBD1
J gene: TRBJ1-2
CDR3 length: 17
CDR3 DNA: TGTGCCAGCAGTCTCCTGACCCCGGGACAGGGGGCGGATGGCTACACCTTC
CDR3 protein: CASSLLTPGQGADGYTF

clone size: .
V gene: TRBV10-3
D gene: .
J gene: TRBJ1-1
CDR3 length: 13
CDR3 DNA: TGTGCCATCCGGACGGAAGGGAACACTGAAGCTTTCTTT
CDR3 protein: CAIRTEGNTEAFF

clone size: few
V gene: TRBV7-6
D gene: TRBD2
J gene: TRBJ2-5
CDR3 length: 20
CDR3 DNA: TGTGCCAGCAGCTTAGCTAATCCCGGACTAGCGGTGAGAGGGGAAGAGACCCAGTACTTC
CDR3 protein: CASSLANPGLAVRGEETQYF

clone size: few
V gene: TRBV7-2
D gene: .
J gene: TRBJ2-2
CDR3 length: 16
CDR3 DNA: TGTGCCAGCAAAAGAGGGGGAGCGCGTGGAACCGGGGAGCTGTTTTTT
CDR3 protein: CASKRGGARGTGELFF

clone size: .
V gene: TRBV20-1
D gene: .
J gene: TRBJ1-6
CDR3 length: 15
CDR3 DNA: TGCAGTGCCCAAAGCGGGAGCTCCTATAATTCACCCCTCCACTTT
CDR3 protein: CSAQSGSSYNSPLHF

clone size: few
V gene: TRBV12-3/TRBV12-4
D gene: .
J gene: TRBJ1-2
CDR3 length: 15
CDR3 DNA: TGTGCCAGCAGTTTTTTAATGAGGACTAACTATGGCTACACCTTC
CDR3 protein: CASSFLMRTNYGYTF

clone size: .
V gene: TRBV20-1
D gene: .
J gene: TRBJ1-2
CDR3 length: 12
CDR3 DNA: TGCAGTGCTAGACGGCAGTTGGATGGCTACACCTTC
CDR3 protein: CSARRQLDGYTF

clone size: .
V gene: TRBV4-3
D gene: .
J gene: TRBJ1-6
CDR3 length: 14
CDR3 DNA: TGCGCCAGCAGTTCCAGGGGCCTGAATTCACCCCTCCACTTT
CDR3 protein: CASSSRGLNSPLHF

clone size: few
V gene: TRBV7-2
D gene: .
J gene: TRBJ2-1
CDR3 length: 16
CDR3 DNA: TGTGCCAGCAGAGCCCACGAAGGGGCCACCTACAATGAGCAGTTCTTC
CDR3 protein: CASRAHEGATYNEQFF

clone size: .
V gene: TRBV24-1
D gene: TRBD1
J gene: TRBJ2-7
CDR3 length: 13
CDR3 DNA: TGTGCCACCAGTGATGGACAGGGCTACGAGCAGTACTTC
CDR3 protein: CATSDGQGYEQYF

clone size: .
V gene: TRBV2
D gene: .
J gene: TRBJ2-1
CDR3 length: 14
CDR3 DNA: TGTGCCAGCATGGGCGGGGTTTCCTACAATGAGCAGTTCTTC
CDR3 protein: CASMGGVSYNEQFF

clone size: .
V gene: TRBV28
D gene: TRBD1
J gene: TRBJ2-2
CDR3 length: 15
CDR3 DNA: TGTGCCAGCAAAGACAGGGGACGTTCCTCCGGGGAGCTGTTTTTT
CDR3 protein: CASKDRGRSSGELFF

clone size: .
V gene: TRBV3-1
D gene: .
J gene: TRBJ1-6
CDR3 length: 14
CDR3 DNA: TGTGCCAGCAGCCCTCGGTCGGCCAATTCACCCCTCCACTTT
CDR3 protein: CASSPRSANSPLHF

clone size: many
V gene: TRBV12-3/TRBV12-4
D gene: .
J gene: TRBJ2-5
CDR3 length: 13
CDR3 DNA: TGTGCCAGCAGTTCGACAGGCCAAGAGACCCAGTACTTC
CDR3 protein: CASSSTGQETQYF

clone size: .
V gene: TRBV27
D gene: TRBD2
J gene: TRBJ2-7
CDR3 length: 14
CDR3 DNA: TGTGCCAGCAGTTTTTCAGCGGGAGCCTACGAGCAGTACTTC
CDR3 protein: CASSFSAGAYEQYF

clone size: few
V gene: TRBV10-3
D gene: .
J gene: TRBJ2-1
CDR3 length: 16
CDR3 DNA: TGTGCCATCAGTCCGACTTCTAGATCAGGCTACAATGAGCAGTTCTTC
CDR3 protein: CAISPTSRSGYNEQFF

clone size: many
V gene: TRBV7-8
D gene: TRBD1
J gene: TRBJ1-2
CDR3 length: 16
CDR3 DNA: TGTGCCAGCAGCCTCCATCGGACAGGGGTTAACTATGGCTACACCTTC
CDR3 protein: CASSLHRTGVNYGYTF

clone size: .
V gene: TRBV6-1
D gene: .
J gene: TRBJ2-1
CDR3 length: 12
CDR3 DNA: TGTGCCAGCAGGTTAGGAAACAATGAGCAGTTCTTC
CDR3 protein: CASRLGNNEQFF

clone size: few
V gene: TRBV29-1
D gene: .
J gene: TRBJ1-1
CDR3 length: 14
CDR3 DNA: TGCAGCGCCCGATCGAGGGGTCACACCGGTGAAGCTTTCTTT
CDR3 protein: CSARSRGHTGEAFF

clone size: .
V gene: TRBV12-3/TRBV12-4
D gene: .
J gene: TRBJ1-1
CDR3 length: 13
CDR3 DNA: TGTGCCAGCAGCCCCCAGGATAGGGGTGAAGCTTTCTTT
CDR3 protein: CASSPQDRGEAFF

clone size: .
V gene: TRBV7-9
D gene: .
J gene: TRBJ2-2
CDR3 length: 15
CDR3 DNA: TGTGCCAGCAGGTCAGGGATTCGGAACACCGGGGAGCTGTTTTTT
CDR3 protein: CASRSGIRNTGELFF

clone size: .
V gene: TRBV19
D gene: TRBD1
J gene: TRBJ2-5
CDR3 length: 15
CDR3 DNA: TGTGCCAGTAGTACCTGGGGACAGGGGGGAGAGACCCAGTACTTC
CDR3 protein: CASSTWGQGGETQYF

clone size: few
V gene: TRBV15
D gene: .
J gene: TRBJ2-7
CDR3 length: 14
CDR3 DNA: TGTGCCACCAGCAGAGGGACTTCCACCTACGAGCAGTACTTC
CDR3 protein: CATSRGTSTYEQYF

clone size: few
V gene: TRBV14
D gene: .
J gene: TRBJ2-2
CDR3 length: 12
CDR3 DNA: TGTGCCAGCAGTGGCTTTGGCGGGGAGCTGTTTTTT
CDR3 protein: CASSGFGGELFF

clone size: .
V gene: TRBV10-3
D gene: .
J gene: TRBJ2-7
CDR3 length: 14
CDR3 DNA: TGTGCCATCAGTGGCGGAGAGCTCTCCTACGAGCAGTACTTC
CDR3 protein: CAISGGELSYEQYF

clone size: .
V gene: TRBV6-8
D gene: .
J gene: TRBJ2-5
CDR3 length: 16
CDR3 DNA: TGTGCCAGCAGTTACTCGTGGAGCGGAGCCCAAGAGACCCAGTACTTC
CDR3 protein: CASSYSWSGAQETQYF

clone size: few
V gene: TRBV6-2/TRBV6-3
D gene: .
J gene: TRBJ1-1
CDR3 length: 13
CDR3 DNA: TGTGCCAGCGGGGCGGTAATGAACACTGAAGCTTTCTTT
CDR3 protein: CASGAVMNTEAFF

clone size: .
V gene: TRBV7-6
D gene: .
J gene: TRBJ2-1
CDR3 length: 12
CDR3 DNA: TGTGCCAGCAGCTTGACCATGGATGAGCAGTTCTTC
CDR3 protein: CASSLTMDEQFF

clone size: .
V gene: TRBV11-2
D gene: TRBD1
J gene: TRBJ1-2
CDR3 length: 16
CDR3 DNA: TGTGCCAGCAGCCTGGACAGGTCGATCCCAAACTATGGCTACACCTTC
CDR3 protein: CASSLDRSIPNYGYTF

clone size: few
V gene: TRBV6-6
D gene: .
J gene: TRBJ1-6
CDR3 length: 18
CDR3 DNA: TGTGCCAGCAGCCGAACCGCTCCGGGACCCTCTGGGGCTTCACCCCTCCACTTT
CDR3 protein: CASSRTAPGPSGASPLHF

clone size: few
V gene: TRBV12-3/TRBV12-4
D gene: .
J gene: TRBJ2-7
CDR3 length: 14
CDR3 DNA: TGTGCCAGCAGTTTAACAGGGCGCTCCTACGAGCAGTACTTC
CDR3 protein: CASSLTGRSYEQYF

clone size: .
V gene: TRBV7-2
D gene: TRBD1
J gene: TRBJ1-2
CDR3 length: 15
CDR3 DNA: TGTGCCAGCAGCTCCGCGACAGGGCGGGACTATGGCTACACCTTC
CDR3 protein: CASSSATGRDYGYTF

clone size: few
V gene: TRBV28
D gene: .
J gene: TRBJ2-5
CDR3 length: 12
CDR3 DNA: TGTGCCAGCACCCCCGGACCAGAGACCCAGTACTTC
CDR3 protein: CASTPGPETQYF

clone size: few
V gene: TRBV20-1
D gene: .
J gene: TRBJ2-7
CDR3 length: 17
CDR3 DNA: TGCAGTGCTAGTCCCAATTGGGCCGGACACTTCTCCTACGAGCAGTACTTC
CDR3 protein: CSASPNWAGHFSYEQYF

clone size: .
V gene: TRBV4-1
D gene: .
J gene: TRBJ2-7
CDR3 length: 15
CDR3 DNA: TGCGCCAGCAGCCAAGGTTCAGGCCATTCCTACGAGCAGTACTTC
CDR3 protein: CASSQGSGHSYEQYF

clone size: few
V gene: TRBV6-6
D gene: .
J gene: TRBJ1-1
CDR3 length: 13
CDR3 DNA: TGTGCCAGCAAGTTATATGTGAACACTGAAGCTTTCTTT
CDR3 protein: CASKLYVNTEAFF

clone size: .
V gene: TRBV20-1
D gene: .
J gene: TRBJ1-1
CDR3 length: 12
CDR3 DNA: TGCAGTGCTAGACAGGTTTATACTGAAGCTTTCTTT
CDR3 protein: CSARQVYTEAFF

clone size: .
V gene: TRBV20-1
D gene: TRBD2
J gene: TRBJ2-3
CDR3 length: 14
CDR3 DNA: TGCAGTGCTGGTCTAGCGGCCCGCACAGATACGCAGTATTTT
CDR3 protein: CSAGLAARTDTQYF

clone size: many
V gene: TRBV7-2
D gene: .
J gene: TRBJ2-3
CDR3 length: 15
CDR3 DNA: TGTGCCAGCAGCCCCGACAGAATCGGCACAGATACGCAGTATTTT
CDR3 protein: CASSPDRIGTDTQYF

clone size: .
V gene: TRBV5-4
D gene: .
J gene: TRBJ1-2
CDR3 length: 12
CDR3 DNA: TGTGCCAGCAGCCGATCTCTGGCCGGCTACACCTTC
CDR3 protein: CASSRSLAGYTF

clone size: .
V gene: TRBV11-2
D gene: .
J gene: TRBJ2-7
CDR3 length: 13
CDR3 DNA: TGTGCCAGCAGCTTATCTTCGGCCCCCTGGTTGTACTTC
CDR3 protein: CASSLSSAPWLYF

clone size: .
V gene: TRBV11-1
D gene: TRBD2
J gene: TRBJ2-5
CDR3 length: 16
CDR3 DNA: TGTGCCAGCAGCTTACACCCGGGACTAGCGAAAGAGACCCAGTACTTC
CDR3 protein: CASSLHPGLAKETQYF

clone size: .
V gene: TRBV7-8
D gene: .
J gene: TRBJ2-1
CDR3 length: 12
CDR3 DNA: TGTGCCAGCAGATACCTATCGGATGAGCAGTTCTTC
CDR3 protein: CASRYLSDEQFF

clone size: many
V gene: TRBV7-2
D gene: .
J gene: TRBJ2-5
CDR3 length: 15
CDR3 DNA: TGTGCCAGCAGGGCCGCGGAGACACTTCAAGAGACCCAGTACTTC
CDR3 protein: CASRAAETLQETQYF

clone size: .
V gene: TRBV12-5
D gene: .
J gene: TRBJ2-6
CDR3 length: 16
CDR3 DNA: TGTGCTAGTGGTTTGGTACTGGCCTCTGGGGCCAACGTCCTGACTTTC
CDR3 protein: CASGLVLASGANVLTF